The 15 T cell receptor beta chains presented below share a single source sample, sequenced in a study of patients and donors after allogeneic stem cell transplantation. From the RT-PCR reads, TCRdb called clonotypes with MiXCR, one entry per CDR3 protein. The data contain over 400,000 distinct CDR3 sequences, roughly 17% of them singletons. Source material: blood, either unsorted or a sorted T cell fraction (not recorded which). All receptors derive from a human donor who was either an allogeneic HSCT recipient or a stem cell or donor lymphocyte infusion donor (not recorded which). It is not recorded whose cells these are; they may come from a transplant donor.

V gene TRBV12-3 or TRBV12-4 combines with J gene TRBJ2-7, with D hard to call. V was pared by 6 bases and J by 5 bases, with 17 bases between. CDR3 length: 14 residues. Here the CDR3 reads CASSTAVTVDEQYF. The CDR3 DNA follows: TGTGCCAGCAGCACCGCTGTAACTGTAGACGAGCAGTACTTC.

The chain uses TRBV20-1 and TRBJ1-5; D gene unclear. From germline, CDR1 is DFQATT and CDR2 SNEGSKA (reference sequence). The CDR3 sequence is 15 residues long. Trimming took 0 bases from V and 2 from J, leaving 11 bases between them. CDR3 protein: CSAREPRRGNQPQHF. DNA of the CDR3: TGCAGTGCTAGAGAGCCCAGGAGGGGCAATCAGCCCCAGCATTTT.

This clonotype has a count of ten or more. V gene TRBV12-3 or TRBV12-4 combines with J gene TRBJ2-1; 8 bases fit TRBD2. This CDR3 is built from 17 residues. Germline trimming cut 3 bases from V and 2 bases from J; bases unmatched to any gene: 9. CDR3 sequence: CASSFPFGGDAYNEQFF. Here the CDR3 DNA reads TGTGCCAGCAGTTTTCCGTTCGGGGGGGACGCCTACAATGAGCAGTTCTTC.

Details on this clonotype: Mismatch with germline at one junction end may stem from a read error. The J gene is TRBJ2-1, the V gene TRBV3-1; D unclear. Germline assignment: CDR1 LGHDT and CDR2 YNNKEL (reference sequence). The CDR3 runs to 15 residues. The CDR3: CASNQGRRSYNEQFF. In nucleotides, the CDR3 is TGTGCCAGCAACCAAGGTCGCAGATCCTACAATGAGCAGTTCTTC.

The CDR3 DNA reads as TGCGCCAGCAGCTTCCCCGGGACGGAAAGCGAGCAGTACTTC. The encoded protein is CASSFPGTESEQYF. This chain links TRBV5-1 with TRBJ2-7, with D possibly being TRBD1 or TRBD2 (5 bases each). Trimming removed 2 bases from V and 6 bases from J, with 15 bases in between. From germline, CDR1 is SGHRS and CDR2 YFSETQ. The CDR3 has 14 amino acids.

The gene calls are TRBV6-2 or TRBV6-3 and TRBJ2-5; D is possibly TRBD1 (5 bases). CDR3 length: 16 residues. The V and J ends lost 2 bases and 1 base respectively, with 14 bases between them. Germline CDR1 MNHEY, CDR2 SVGEGT. The CDR3 DNA follows: TGTGCCAGCAGTTACATCCGAGGACACCCCCAAGAGACCCAGTACTTC. Its translation: CASSYIRGHPQETQYF.

CDR3 DNA sequence: TGTGCCAGCAATTCTAATGAGCAGTTCTTC. As protein: CASNSNEQFF. This chain joins TRBV6-1 and TRBJ2-1; D unresolved. Germline CDR1 reads MNHNS; CDR2 reads SASEGT. V lost 7 bases and J lost 7, with 5 bases in between. There are 10 residues in the CDR3.

There are many counts of this clonotype. The CDR3 nucleotides read TGCGCCAGCAGCTTGGAGGGAAGGGGCAATCAGCCCCAGCATTTT. This gives the protein CASSLEGRGNQPQHF. The chain recombines TRBV5-1 with TRBJ1-5; D call uncertain. This CDR3 is built from 15 residues. V lost 0 bases, J lost 2 bases, and 9 bases lay in between. The germline CDR1 and CDR2 sequences are SGHRS and YFSETQ.

The rearrangement joins TRBV7-9 to TRBJ2-1; D not certain. Trimming left V 1 base short and J 13 bases short, with 11 bases between. Germline CDR1 SEHNR, CDR2 FQNEAQ (reference sequence). CDR3 length: 12 amino acids. Here the CDR3 DNA reads TGTGCCAGCAGCTTAGGTCAGATCGGACAGTTCTTC. It encodes CASSLGQIGQFF.

The chain combines TRBV2 with TRBJ1-5; 7 positions match TRBD1. The CDR3 has 14 residues. The V segment lost 5 bases and the J segment 5 bases; nucleotides outside the gene matches: 6. The V gene's germline CDR1 is SNHLY and CDR2 FYNNEI. CDR3 loop: CASSPTGVYQPQHF. DNA of the CDR3: TGTGCCAGCAGTCCCACAGGGGTCTATCAGCCCCAGCATTTT.

The chain employs TRBV15 and TRBJ1-1, with D perhaps matching TRBD1 (6 bases). Trimming took off 2 bases at V and 2 bases at J, with 15 bases between the two ends. CDR1 and CDR2 from the germline V gene are LNHNV and YYDKDF (reference sequence). The CDR3 loop spans 16 amino acids. The DNA for the CDR3 is TGTGCCACCAGCAGATCTACAGGGAGGGGAAACACTGAAGCTTTCTTT. Amino acids: CATSRSTGRGNTEAFF.

This clonotype was detected only a few times. V usage is TRBV18 and J usage is TRBJ1-5, with D tentatively TRBD1 (5 bases). CDR3 length: 14 residues. Germline V gives CDR1 KGHSH, CDR2 LQKENI. V was clipped by 3 bases and J by 7 bases, with 13 bases between them. CDR3 loop: CASSPGTNGQPQHF. The CDR3 DNA reads as TGTGCCAGCTCACCCGGGACCAACGGACAGCCCCAGCATTTT. Full variable domain (outside the CDR3, taken from reference TRBV18 and TRBJ1-5): NAGVMQNPRHLVRRRGQEARLRCSPMKGHSHVYWYRQLPEEGLKFMVYLQKENIIDESGMPKERFSAEFPKEGPSILRIQQVVRGDSAAYFCASSPGTNGQPQHFGDGTRLSIL.

The chain uses TRBV15 and TRBJ2-1; D is unresolved. The CDR3 length is 17 residues. From germline, CDR1 is LNHNV and CDR2 YYDKDF (reference sequence). V lost 1 base and J lost 0, with 13 bases in between. The CDR3 bases are TGTGCCACCAGCAGAGCGCTACCTGCGGCCTCCTACAATGAGCAGTTCTTC. This translates into CATSRALPAASYNEQFF.

The chain couples TRBV29-1 to TRBJ2-1; D is perhaps TRBD2 (5 bases). The CDR3 runs 14 residues. Germline loops: CDR1 SQVTM, CDR2 ANQGSEA. The V and J ends lost 3 bases and 6 bases respectively, with 15 bases between them. This chain's CDR3 is CSVDGWESPNEQFF. The CDR3 DNA follows: TGCAGCGTTGATGGATGGGAGAGTCCCAATGAGCAGTTCTTC.

The chain joins TRBV6-1 to TRBJ1-2; D unclear. Between the trimmed V and J ends, which lost 6 bases and 3 bases, there was a span of 14 bases. There are 14 residues in the CDR3. Per germline, CDR1 MNHNS and CDR2 SASEGT. The CDR3 DNA reads as TGTGCCAGCAGCACGGGTGGGGTTGACTATGGCTACACCTTC. Residues: CASSTGGVDYGYTF.